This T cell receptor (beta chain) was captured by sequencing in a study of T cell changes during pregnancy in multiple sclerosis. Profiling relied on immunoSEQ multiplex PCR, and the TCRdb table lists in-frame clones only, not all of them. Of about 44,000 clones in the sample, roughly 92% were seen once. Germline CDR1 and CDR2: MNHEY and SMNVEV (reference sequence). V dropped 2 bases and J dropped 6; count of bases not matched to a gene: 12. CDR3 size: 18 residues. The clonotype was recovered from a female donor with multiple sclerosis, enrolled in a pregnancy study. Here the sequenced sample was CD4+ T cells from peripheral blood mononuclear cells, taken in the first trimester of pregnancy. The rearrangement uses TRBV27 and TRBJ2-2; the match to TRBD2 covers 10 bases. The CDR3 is CASSLRAAGGPFAGELFF. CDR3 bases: TGTGCCAGCAGTTTAAGGGCAGCGGGAGGGCCTTTCGCCGGGGAGCTGTTTTTT.